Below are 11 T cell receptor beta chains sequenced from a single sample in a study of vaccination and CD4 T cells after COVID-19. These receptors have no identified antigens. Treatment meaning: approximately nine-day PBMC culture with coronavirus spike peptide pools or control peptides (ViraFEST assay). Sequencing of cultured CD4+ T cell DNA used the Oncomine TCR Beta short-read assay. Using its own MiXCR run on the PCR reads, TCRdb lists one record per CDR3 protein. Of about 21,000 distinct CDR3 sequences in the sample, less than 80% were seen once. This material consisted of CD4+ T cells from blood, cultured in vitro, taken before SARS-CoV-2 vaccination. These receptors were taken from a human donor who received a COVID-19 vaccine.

In DNA, the CDR3 is TGTGCCAGCAGTTTATGGGTTCGAATTAACTATGGCTACACCTTC. Translating it yields CASSLWVRINYGYTF. The chain carries TRBV12-3 or TRBV12-4 and TRBJ1-2; D ambiguous. The CDR3 runs to 15 residues. The V and J ends lost 2 bases and 1 base respectively, with 11 bases between them.

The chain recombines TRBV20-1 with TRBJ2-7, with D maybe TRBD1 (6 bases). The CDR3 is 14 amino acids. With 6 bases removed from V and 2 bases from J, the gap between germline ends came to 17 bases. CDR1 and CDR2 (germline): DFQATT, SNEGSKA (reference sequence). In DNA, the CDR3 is TGCAGTGCCACACGGGACACCAAGACCTACGAGCAGTACTTC. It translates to CSATRDTKTYEQYF.

The CDR3 sequence is CASSAGTGLWLRGGNTIYF. The CDR3 nucleotides are TGTGCCAGCAGTGCCGGGACAGGACTCTGGCTTCGCGGGGGAAACACCATATATTTT. The V and J genes are TRBV6-1 and TRBJ1-3; 8 bases are a match to TRBD1. Germline V lookup: CDR1 MNHNS, CDR2 SASEGT. The V and J ends lost 4 bases and 4 bases, in that order; junction bases with no gene match: 18. The CDR3 covers 19 residues.

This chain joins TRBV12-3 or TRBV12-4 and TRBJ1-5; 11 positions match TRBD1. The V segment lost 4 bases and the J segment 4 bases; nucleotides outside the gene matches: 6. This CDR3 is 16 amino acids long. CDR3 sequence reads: CASSSGQGAVNQPQHF. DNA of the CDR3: TGTGCCAGCAGTTCCGGACAGGGGGCGGTAAATCAGCCCCAGCATTTT.

For the CDR3, the DNA is TGTGCCAGCAGCCAATCACCGGGACTAGCGGGTTCGGGCAGGACCCAGTACTTC. Amino acid sequence: CASSQSPGLAGSGRTQYF. The chain employs TRBV25-1 and TRBJ2-5, with 12 positions matching TRBD2. Germline V gene sequence: CDR1 MGHDK, CDR2 SYGVNS. The CDR3 totals 18 residues. After removal of 6 bases from V and 7 bases from J, the junction contained 18 bases not matched to a gene.

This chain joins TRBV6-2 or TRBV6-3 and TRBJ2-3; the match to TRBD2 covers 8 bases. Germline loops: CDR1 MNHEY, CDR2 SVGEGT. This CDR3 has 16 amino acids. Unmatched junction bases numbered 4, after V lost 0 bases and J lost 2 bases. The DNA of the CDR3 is TGTGCCAGCAGTTACTCGATGCGGGGGGACACAGATACGCAGTATTTT. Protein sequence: CASSYSMRGDTDTQYF.

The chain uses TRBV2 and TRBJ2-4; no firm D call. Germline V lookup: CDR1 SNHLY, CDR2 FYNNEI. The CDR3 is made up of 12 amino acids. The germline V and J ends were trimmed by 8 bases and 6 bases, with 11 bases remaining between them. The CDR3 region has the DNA TGTGCCAGCCGTGGGTATGGAAACATTCAGTACTTC. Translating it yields CASRGYGNIQYF.

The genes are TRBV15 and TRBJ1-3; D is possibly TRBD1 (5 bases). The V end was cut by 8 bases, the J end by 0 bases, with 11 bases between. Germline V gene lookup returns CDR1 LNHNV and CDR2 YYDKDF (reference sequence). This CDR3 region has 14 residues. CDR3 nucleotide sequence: TGTGCCACCCAACGACAGCGCTCTGGAAACACCATATATTTT. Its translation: CATQRQRSGNTIYF.

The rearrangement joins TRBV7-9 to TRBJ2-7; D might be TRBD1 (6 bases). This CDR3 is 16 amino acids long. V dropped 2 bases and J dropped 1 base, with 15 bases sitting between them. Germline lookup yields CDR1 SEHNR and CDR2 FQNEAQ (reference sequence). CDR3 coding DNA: TGTGCCAGCAGCTTACTGGGACACTCATATTCCTACGAGCAGTACTTC. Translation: CASSLLGHSYSYEQYF.

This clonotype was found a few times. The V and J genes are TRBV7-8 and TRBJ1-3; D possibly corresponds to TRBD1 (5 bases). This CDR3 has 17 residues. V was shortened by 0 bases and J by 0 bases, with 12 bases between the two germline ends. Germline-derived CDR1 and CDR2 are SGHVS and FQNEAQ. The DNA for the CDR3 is TGTGCCAGCAGCTTAGCTACAGGCGATCACTCTGGAAACACCATATATTTT. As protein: CASSLATGDHSGNTIYF.

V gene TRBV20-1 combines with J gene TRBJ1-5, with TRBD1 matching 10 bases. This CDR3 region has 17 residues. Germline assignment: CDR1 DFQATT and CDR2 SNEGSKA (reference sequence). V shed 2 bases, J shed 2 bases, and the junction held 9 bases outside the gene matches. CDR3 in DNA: TGCAGTGCTAGAATAAGACAGGGGGCGGCGGGCAATCAGCCCCAGCATTTT. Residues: CSARIRQGAAGNQPQHF.